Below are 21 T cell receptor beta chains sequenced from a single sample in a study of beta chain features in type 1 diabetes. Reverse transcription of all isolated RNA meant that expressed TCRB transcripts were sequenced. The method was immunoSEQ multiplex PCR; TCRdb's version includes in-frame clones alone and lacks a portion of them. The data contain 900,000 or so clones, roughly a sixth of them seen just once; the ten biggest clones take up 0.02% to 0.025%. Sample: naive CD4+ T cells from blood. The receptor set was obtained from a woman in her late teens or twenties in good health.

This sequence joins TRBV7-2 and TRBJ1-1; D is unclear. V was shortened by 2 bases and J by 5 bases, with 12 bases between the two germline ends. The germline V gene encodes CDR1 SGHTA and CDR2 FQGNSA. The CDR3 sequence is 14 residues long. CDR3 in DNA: TGTGCCAGCAGCTTACGTGGTGGGCTAACTGAAGCTTTCTTT. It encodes CASSLRGGLTEAFF.

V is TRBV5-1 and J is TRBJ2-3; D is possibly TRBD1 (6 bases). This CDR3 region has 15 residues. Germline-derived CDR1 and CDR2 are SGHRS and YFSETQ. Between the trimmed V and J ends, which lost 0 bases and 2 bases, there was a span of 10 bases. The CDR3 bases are TGCGCCAGCAGCTTGGCCAGGGGTCCCACAGATACGCAGTATTTT. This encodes CASSLARGPTDTQYF.

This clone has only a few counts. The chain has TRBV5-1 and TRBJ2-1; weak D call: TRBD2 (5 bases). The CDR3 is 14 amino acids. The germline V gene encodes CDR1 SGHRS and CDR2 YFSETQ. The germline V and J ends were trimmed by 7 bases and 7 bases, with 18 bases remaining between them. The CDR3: CASQGLLGGNEQFF. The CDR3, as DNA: TGCGCCAGCCAAGGGTTACTAGGTGGGAATGAGCAGTTCTTC. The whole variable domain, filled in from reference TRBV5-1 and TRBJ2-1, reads KAGVTQTPRYLIKTRGQQVTLSCSPISGHRSVSWYQQTPGQGLQFLFEYFSETQRNKGNFPGRFSGRQFSNSRSEMNVSTLELGDSALYLCASQGLLGGNEQFFGPGTRLTVL.

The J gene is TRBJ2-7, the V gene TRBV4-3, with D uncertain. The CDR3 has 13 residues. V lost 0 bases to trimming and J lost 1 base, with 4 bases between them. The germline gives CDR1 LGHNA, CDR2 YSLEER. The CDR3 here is CASSQEISYEQYF. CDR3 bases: TGCGCCAGCAGCCAAGAGATTTCCTACGAGCAGTACTTC.

The CDR3 DNA sequence: TGTGCCAGCAGCTTGGGGAAACTAGCGTCCATGAACAATGAGCAGTTCTTC. The encoded protein is CASSLGKLASMNNEQFF. J is TRBJ2-1 and V is TRBV7-9, with TRBD2 identical over 7 bases. V was pared by 3 bases and J by 5 bases, with 13 bases of the junction left unmatched. Looked up from germline, CDR1 is SEHNR and CDR2 is FQNEAQ (reference sequence). This CDR3 contains 17 residues.

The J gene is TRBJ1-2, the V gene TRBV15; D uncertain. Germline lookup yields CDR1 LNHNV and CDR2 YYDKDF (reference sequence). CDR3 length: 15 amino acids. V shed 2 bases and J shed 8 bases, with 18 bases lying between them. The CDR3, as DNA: TGTGCCACCAGCAGACGCTTGGAGTTCCAGGTCGGCTACACCTTC. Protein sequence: CATSRRLEFQVGYTF. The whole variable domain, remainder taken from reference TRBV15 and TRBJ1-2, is DAMVIQNPRYQVTQFGKPVTLSCSQTLNHNVMYWYQQKSSQAPKLLFHYYDKDFNNEADTPDNFQSRRPNTSFCFLDIRSPGLGDTAMYLCATSRRLEFQVGYTFGSGTRLTVV.

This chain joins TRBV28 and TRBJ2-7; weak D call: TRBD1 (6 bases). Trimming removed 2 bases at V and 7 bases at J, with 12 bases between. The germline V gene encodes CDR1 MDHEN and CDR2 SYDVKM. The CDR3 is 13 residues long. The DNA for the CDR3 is TGTGCCAGCAGTTTAGGGGGCCCGCTGGAGCAGTACTTC. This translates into CASSLGGPLEQYF.

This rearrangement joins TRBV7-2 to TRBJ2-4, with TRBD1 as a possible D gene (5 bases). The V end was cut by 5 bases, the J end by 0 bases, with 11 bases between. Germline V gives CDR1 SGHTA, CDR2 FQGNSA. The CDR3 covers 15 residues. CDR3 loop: CASSPGQLAKNIQYF. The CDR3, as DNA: TGTGCCAGCAGCCCCGGACAACTAGCCAAAAACATTCAGTACTTC.

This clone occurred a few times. CDR3 loop: CASSEFQTQYF. The DNA of the CDR3 is TGTGCCAGCAGTGAATTTCAGACCCAGTACTTC. This rearrangement joins TRBV25-1 to TRBJ2-5, with D unresolved. Germline assignment: CDR1 MGHDK and CDR2 SYGVNS. The CDR3 has 11 residues. V gave up 1 base and J gave up 6 bases, with 3 bases separating them.

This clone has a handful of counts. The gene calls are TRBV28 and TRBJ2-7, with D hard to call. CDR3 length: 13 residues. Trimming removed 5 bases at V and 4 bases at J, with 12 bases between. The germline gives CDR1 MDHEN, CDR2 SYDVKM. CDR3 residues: CASSGSFRYEQYF. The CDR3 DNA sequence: TGTGCCAGCAGTGGATCCTTTCGGTACGAGCAGTACTTC. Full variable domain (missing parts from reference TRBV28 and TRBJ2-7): DVKVTQSSRYLVKRTGEKVFLECVQDMDHENMFWYRQDPGLGLRLIYFSYDVKMKEKGDIPEGYSVSREKKERFSLILESASTNQTSMYLCASSGSFRYEQYFGPGTRLTVT.

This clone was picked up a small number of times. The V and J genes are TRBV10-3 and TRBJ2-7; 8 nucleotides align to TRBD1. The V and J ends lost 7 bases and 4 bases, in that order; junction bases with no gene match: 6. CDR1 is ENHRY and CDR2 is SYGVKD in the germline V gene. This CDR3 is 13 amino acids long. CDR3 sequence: CAITGGMGYEQYF. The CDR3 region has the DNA TGTGCCATCACAGGGGGCATGGGTTACGAGCAGTACTTC.

CDR3 sequence (DNA): TGCGCCAGCAGTTTCTCGGCCGATTCCGGGACAGTCTTTAACTATGGCTACACCTTC. Amino acids: CASSFSADSGTVFNYGYTF. This chain links TRBV4-3 with TRBJ1-2; 7 bases agree with TRBD1. The CDR3 is made up of 19 amino acids. The J segment lost 1 base and the V segment lost 6 bases, leaving 20 bases of the junction unmatched. Per germline, CDR1 LGHNA and CDR2 YSLEER.

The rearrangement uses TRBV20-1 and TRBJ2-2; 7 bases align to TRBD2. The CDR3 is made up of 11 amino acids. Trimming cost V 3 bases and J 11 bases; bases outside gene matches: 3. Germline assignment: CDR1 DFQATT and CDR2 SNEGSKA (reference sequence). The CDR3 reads CSARGTTELFF. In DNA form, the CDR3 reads TGCAGTGCTAGGGGGACTACCGAGCTGTTTTTT.

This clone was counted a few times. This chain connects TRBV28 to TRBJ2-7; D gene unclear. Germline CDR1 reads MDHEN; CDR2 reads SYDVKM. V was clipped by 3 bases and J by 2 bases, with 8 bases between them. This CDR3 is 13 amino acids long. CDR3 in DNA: TGTGCCAGCAGTTTTGCGGCCGCCTACGAGCAGTACTTC. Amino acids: CASSFAAAYEQYF.

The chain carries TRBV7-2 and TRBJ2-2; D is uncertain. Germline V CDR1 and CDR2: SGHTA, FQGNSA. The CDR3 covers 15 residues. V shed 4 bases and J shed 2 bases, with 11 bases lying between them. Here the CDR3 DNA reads TGTGCCAGCAGCTACCCCTCGGGTAACACCGGGGAGCTGTTTTTT. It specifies CASSYPSGNTGELFF.

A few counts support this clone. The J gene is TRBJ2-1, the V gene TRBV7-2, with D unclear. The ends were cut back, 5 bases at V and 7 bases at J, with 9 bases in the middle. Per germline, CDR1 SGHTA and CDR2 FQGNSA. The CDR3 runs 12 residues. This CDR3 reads CASSRTENEQFF. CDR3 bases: TGTGCCAGCAGCCGGACCGAAAATGAGCAGTTCTTC.

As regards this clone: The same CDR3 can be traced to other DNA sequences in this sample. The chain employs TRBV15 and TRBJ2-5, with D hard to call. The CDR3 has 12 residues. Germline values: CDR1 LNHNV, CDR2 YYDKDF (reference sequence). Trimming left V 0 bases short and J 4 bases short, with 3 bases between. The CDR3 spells CATSRDVETQYF. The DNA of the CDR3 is TGTGCCACCAGCAGAGATGTAGAGACCCAGTACTTC.

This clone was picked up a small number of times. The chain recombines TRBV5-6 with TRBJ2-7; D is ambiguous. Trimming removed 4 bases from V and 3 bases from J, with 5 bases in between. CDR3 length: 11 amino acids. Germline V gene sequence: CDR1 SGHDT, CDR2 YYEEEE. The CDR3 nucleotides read TGTGCCAGCAGCCGCATCTACGAGCAGTACTTC. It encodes CASSRIYEQYF.

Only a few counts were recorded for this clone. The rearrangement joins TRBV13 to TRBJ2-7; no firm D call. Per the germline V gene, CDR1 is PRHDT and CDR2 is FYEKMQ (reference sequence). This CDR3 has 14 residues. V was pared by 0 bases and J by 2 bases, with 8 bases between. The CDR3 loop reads CASSLGGWPYEQYF. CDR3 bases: TGTGCCAGCAGCTTAGGGGGTTGGCCCTACGAGCAGTACTTC.

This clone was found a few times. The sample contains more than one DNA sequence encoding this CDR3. The CDR3 region is CASSWGGSYEQYF. The DNA for the CDR3 is TGTGCCAGCAGTTGGGGTGGCTCCTACGAGCAGTACTTC. The genes are TRBV28 and TRBJ2-7; D unclear. V lost 4 bases and J lost 0, with 7 bases in between. The CDR3 has 13 amino acids. Per the germline V gene, CDR1 is MDHEN and CDR2 is SYDVKM.

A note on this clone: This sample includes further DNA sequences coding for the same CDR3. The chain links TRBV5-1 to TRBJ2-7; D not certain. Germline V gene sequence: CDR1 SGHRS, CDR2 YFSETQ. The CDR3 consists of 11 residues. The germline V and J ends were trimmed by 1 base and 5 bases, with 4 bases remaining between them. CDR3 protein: CASSLRDEQYF. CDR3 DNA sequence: TGCGCCAGCAGCTTGAGAGACGAGCAGTACTTC.